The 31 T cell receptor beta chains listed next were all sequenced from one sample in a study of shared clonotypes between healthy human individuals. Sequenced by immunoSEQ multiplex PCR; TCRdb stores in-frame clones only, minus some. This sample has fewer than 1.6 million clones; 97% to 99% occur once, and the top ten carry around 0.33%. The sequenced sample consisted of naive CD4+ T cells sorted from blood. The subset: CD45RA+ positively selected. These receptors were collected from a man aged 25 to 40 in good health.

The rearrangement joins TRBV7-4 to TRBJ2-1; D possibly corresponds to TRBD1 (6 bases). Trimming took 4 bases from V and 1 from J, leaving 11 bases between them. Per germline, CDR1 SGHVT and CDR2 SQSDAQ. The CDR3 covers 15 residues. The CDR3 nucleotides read TGTGCCAGCAGCTCGTACAGGGTTTCCTACAATGAGCAGTTCTTC. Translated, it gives CASSSYRVSYNEQFF. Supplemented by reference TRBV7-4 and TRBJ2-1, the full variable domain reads GAGVSQSPRYKVAKRGRDVALRCDSISGHVTLYWYRQTLGQGSEVLTYSQSDAQRDKSGRPSGRFSAERPERSVSTLKIQRTEQGDSAVYLCASSSYRVSYNEQFFGPGTRLTVL.

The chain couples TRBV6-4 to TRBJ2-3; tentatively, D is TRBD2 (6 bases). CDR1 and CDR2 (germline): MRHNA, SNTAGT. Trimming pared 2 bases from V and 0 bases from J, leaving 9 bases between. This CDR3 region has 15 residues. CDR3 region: CASSDEGTSTDTQYF. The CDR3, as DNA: TGTGCCAGCAGTGACGAGGGGACTAGCACAGATACGCAGTATTTT.

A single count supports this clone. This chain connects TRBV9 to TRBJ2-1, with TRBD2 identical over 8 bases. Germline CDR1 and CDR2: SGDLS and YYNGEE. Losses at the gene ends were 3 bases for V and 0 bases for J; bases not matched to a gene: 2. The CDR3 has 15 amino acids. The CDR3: CASSGSGGSYNEQFF. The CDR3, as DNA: TGTGCCAGCAGCGGGAGCGGGGGCTCCTACAATGAGCAGTTCTTC.

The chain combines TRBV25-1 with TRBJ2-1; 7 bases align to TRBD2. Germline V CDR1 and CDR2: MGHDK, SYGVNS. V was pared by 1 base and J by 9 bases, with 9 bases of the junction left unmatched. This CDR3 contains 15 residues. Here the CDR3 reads CASSESLTSSSEQFF. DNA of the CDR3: TGTGCCAGCAGTGAATCCTTGACTAGCTCTAGTGAGCAGTTCTTC.

CDR3 sequence: CASSARDASTDTQYF. CDR3 in DNA: TGCGCCAGCAGCGCCCGGGACGCAAGCACAGATACGCAGTATTTT. V and J are TRBV5-1 and TRBJ2-3; D assignment may be TRBD1 or TRBD2 (5 bases each). CDR3 size: 15 residues. With 4 bases removed from V and 0 bases from J, the gap between germline ends came to 12 bases. The germline gives CDR1 SGHRS, CDR2 YFSETQ.

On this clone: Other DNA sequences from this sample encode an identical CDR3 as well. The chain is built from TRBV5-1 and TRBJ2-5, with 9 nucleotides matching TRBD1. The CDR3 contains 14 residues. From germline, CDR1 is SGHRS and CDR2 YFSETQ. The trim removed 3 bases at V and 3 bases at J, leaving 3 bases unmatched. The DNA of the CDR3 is TGCGCCAGCAGCTGGGGACAGGGAGAAGAGACCCAGTACTTC. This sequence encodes CASSWGQGEETQYF.

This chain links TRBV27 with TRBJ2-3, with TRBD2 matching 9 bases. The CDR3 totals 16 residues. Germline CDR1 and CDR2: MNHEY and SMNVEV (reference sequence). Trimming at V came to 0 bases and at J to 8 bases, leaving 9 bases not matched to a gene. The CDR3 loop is CASSLSTSSGMGTQYF. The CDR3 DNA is TGTGCCAGCAGTTTATCGACGTCTAGCGGGATGGGTACGCAGTATTTT.

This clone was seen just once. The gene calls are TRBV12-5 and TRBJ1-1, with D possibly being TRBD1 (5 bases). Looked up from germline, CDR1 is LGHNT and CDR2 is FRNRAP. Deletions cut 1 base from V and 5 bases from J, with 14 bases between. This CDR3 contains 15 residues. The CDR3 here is CASGLGIGGITEAFF. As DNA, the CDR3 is TGTGCTAGTGGTTTGGGTATCGGGGGGATTACTGAAGCTTTCTTT.

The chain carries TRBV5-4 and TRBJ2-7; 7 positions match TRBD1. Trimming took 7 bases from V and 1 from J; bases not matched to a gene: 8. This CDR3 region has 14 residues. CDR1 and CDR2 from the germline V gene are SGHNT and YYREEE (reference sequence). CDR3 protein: CASGRDRNSYEQYF. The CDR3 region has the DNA TGTGCCAGCGGCCGGGACAGAAATTCCTACGAGCAGTACTTC.

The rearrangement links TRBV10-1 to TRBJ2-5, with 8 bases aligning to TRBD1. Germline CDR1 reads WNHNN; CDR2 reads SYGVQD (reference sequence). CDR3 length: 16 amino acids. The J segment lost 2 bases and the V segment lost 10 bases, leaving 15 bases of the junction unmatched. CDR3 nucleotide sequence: TGCGCCATCCCGACAGGGGTCCTGATGCCACAAGAGACCCAGTACTTC. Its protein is CAIPTGVLMPQETQYF.

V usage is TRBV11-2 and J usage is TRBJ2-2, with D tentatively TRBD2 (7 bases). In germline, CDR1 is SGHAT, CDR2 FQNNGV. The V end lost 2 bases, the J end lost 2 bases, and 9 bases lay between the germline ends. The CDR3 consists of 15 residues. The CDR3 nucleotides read TGTGCCAGCAGCTTACGGGGGGCAAACACCGGGGAGCTGTTTTTT. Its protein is CASSLRGANTGELFF.

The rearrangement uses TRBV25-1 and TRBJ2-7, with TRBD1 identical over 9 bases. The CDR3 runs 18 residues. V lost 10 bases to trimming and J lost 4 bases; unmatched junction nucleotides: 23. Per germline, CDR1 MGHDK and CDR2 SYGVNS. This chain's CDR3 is CANGQGTVGLAEIYEQYF. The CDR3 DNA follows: TGTGCCAACGGACAGGGGACGGTCGGTCTAGCGGAAATATACGAGCAGTACTTC.

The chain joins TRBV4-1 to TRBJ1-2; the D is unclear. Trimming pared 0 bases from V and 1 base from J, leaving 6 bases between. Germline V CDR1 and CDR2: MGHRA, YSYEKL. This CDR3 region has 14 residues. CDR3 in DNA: TGCGCCAGCAGCCAAGACCCCCGTAACTATGGCTACACCTTC. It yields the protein CASSQDPRNYGYTF.

CDR3 region: CASSQITKFTGELFF. CDR3 nucleotide sequence: TGTGCCAGCTCACAAATTACCAAGTTCACCGGGGAGCTGTTTTTT. The chain combines TRBV18 with TRBJ2-2, with D uncertain. In germline, CDR1 is KGHSH, CDR2 LQKENI. Trimming took 4 bases from V and 4 from J, leaving 13 bases between them. The CDR3 is made up of 15 amino acids.

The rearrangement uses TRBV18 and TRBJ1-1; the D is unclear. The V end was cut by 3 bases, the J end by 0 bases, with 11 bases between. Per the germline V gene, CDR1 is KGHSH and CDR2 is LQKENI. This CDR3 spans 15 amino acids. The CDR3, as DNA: TGTGCCAGCTCACCGTTGGGTCTGGTGAACACTGAAGCTTTCTTT. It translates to CASSPLGLVNTEAFF.

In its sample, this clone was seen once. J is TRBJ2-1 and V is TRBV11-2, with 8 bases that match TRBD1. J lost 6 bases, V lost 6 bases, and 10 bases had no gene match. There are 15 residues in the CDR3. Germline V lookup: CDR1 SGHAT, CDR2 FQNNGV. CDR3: CASRLPGQALNEQFF. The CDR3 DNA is TGTGCCAGCAGATTACCGGGACAGGCCCTCAATGAGCAGTTCTTC.

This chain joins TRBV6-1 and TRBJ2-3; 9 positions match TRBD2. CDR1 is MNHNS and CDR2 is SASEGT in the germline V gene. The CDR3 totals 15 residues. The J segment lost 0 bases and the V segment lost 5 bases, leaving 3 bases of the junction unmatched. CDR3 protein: CASSWLAGSTDTQYF. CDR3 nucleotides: TGTGCCAGCAGTTGGCTAGCGGGAAGCACAGATACGCAGTATTTT.

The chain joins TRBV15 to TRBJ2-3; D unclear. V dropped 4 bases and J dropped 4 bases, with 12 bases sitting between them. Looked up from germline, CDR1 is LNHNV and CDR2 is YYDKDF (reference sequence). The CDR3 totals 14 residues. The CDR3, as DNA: TGTGCCACCAGCATGGAAGGGCCGGCAGATACGCAGTATTTT. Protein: CATSMEGPADTQYF.

The CDR3 nucleotides are TGCGCCAGCATAGGGATCGAGCAGTACTTC. Protein: CASIGIEQYF. The J gene is TRBJ2-7, the V gene TRBV4-3, with D uncertain. The CDR3 is made up of 10 amino acids. V was shortened by 7 bases and J by 6 bases, with 7 bases between the two germline ends. The V gene's germline CDR1 is LGHNA and CDR2 YSLEER.

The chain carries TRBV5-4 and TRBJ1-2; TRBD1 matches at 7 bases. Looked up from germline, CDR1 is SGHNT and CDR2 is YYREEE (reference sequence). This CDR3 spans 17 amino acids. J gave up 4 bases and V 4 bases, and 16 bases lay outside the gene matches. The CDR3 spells CASSPPVRDSPPYGYTF. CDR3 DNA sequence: TGTGCCAGCAGCCCACCGGTCCGGGACAGTCCCCCCTATGGCTACACCTTC.

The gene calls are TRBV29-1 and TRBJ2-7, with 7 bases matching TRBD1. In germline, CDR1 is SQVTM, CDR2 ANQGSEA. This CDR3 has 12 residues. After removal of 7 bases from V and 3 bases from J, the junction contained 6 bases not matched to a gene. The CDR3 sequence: CSAQGDNYEQYF. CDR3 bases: TGCAGCGCCCAGGGGGACAACTACGAGCAGTACTTC.

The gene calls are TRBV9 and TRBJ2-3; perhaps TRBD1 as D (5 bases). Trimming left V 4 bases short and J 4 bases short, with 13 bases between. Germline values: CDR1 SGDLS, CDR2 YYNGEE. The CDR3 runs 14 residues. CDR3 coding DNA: TGTGCCAGCAGCCTCGGCAGGGCAGCAGATACGCAGTATTTT. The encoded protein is CASSLGRAADTQYF.

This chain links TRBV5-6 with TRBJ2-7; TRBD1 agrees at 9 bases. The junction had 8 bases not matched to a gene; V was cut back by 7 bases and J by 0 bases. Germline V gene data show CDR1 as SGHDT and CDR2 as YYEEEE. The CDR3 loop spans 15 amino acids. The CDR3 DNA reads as TGTGCCAGCGGTGCCCGGGACAGGGTCTCCTACGAGCAGTACTTC. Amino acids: CASGARDRVSYEQYF.

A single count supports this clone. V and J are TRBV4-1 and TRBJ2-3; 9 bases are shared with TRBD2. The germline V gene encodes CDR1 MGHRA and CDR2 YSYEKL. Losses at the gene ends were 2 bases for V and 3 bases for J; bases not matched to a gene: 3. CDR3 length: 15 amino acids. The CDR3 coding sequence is TGCGCCAGCAGCCAACTAGCGGGGATAACAGATACGCAGTATTTT. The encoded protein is CASSQLAGITDTQYF.

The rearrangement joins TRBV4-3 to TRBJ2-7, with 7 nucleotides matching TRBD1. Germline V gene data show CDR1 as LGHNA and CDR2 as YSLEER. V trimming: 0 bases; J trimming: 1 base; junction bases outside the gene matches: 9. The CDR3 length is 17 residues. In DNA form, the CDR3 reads TGCGCCAGCAGCCAAGATGGACTCGTGGGACAGTCCTACGAGCAGTACTTC. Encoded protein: CASSQDGLVGQSYEQYF.

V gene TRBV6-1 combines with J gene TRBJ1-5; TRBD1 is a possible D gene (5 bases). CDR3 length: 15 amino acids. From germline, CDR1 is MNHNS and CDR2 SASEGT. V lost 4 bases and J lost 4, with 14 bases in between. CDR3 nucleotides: TGTGCCAGCAGTGCCAGAGACAGAGCAAATCAGCCCCAGCATTTT. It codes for CASSARDRANQPQHF.

CDR3 region: CASSLSVMWTRGNIQYF. Here the CDR3 DNA reads TGTGCCAGCAGTTTATCGGTTATGTGGACTAGGGGGAACATTCAGTACTTC. This chain connects TRBV28 to TRBJ2-4, with TRBD2 as a possible D gene (7 bases). V lost 1 base, J lost 7 bases, and 20 bases lay in between. This CDR3 spans 17 amino acids. CDR1 MDHEN and CDR2 SYDVKM come from the germline V gene.

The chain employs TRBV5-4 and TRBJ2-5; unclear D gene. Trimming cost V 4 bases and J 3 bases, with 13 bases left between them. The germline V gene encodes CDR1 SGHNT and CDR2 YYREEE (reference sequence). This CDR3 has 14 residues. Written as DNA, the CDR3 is TGTGCCAGCAGCCTGTCTTCATCGGAAGAGACCCAGTACTTC. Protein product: CASSLSSSEETQYF.

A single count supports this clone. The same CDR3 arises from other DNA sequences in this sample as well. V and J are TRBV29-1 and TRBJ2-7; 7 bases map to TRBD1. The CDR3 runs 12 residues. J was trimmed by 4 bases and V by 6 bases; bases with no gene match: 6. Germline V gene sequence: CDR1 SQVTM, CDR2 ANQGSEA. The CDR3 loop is CSVRQGSYEQYF. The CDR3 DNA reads TGCAGCGTCCGACAGGGCTCTTACGAGCAGTACTTC.

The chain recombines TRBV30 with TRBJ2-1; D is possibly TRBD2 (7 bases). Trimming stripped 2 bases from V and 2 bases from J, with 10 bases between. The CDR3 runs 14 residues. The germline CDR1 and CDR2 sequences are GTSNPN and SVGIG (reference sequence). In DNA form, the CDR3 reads TGTGCCTGGAGTCGGGGGGCCCCCTACAATGAGCAGTTCTTC. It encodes CAWSRGAPYNEQFF.

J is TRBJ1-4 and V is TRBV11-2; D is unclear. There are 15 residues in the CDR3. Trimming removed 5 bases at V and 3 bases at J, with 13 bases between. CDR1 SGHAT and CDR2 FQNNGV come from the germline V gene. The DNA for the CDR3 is TGTGCCAGCAGCCTCCGGACCGTGGCTAATGAAAAACTGTTTTTT. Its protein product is CASSLRTVANEKLFF.